This T cell receptor (beta chain) emerged from a study of T cells after yellow fever vaccination. Template switching by 5'RACE produced TCR cDNA, adding a universal primer site and UMIs. MiXCR, applied by TCRdb to the 5' RACE reads, yields one record per CDR3 protein. The data hold about 250,000 distinct CDR3 sequences, with more than 3.5% observed a single time. This clonotype came up many times. As yet, its antigen is unknown. Germline loops: CDR1 SGHTA, CDR2 FQGNSA. The J segment lost 4 bases and the V segment lost 1 base, leaving 5 bases of the junction unmatched. There are 15 residues in the CDR3. Study conclusions and caveats: A limited proportion of clonotypes was detected within both the CD4 and CD8 compartments. Abundant clonotypes (contaminants from the bulk population) could be present in FACS-sorted repertoires. Boosting was followed by the reappearance of most primary-vaccination clones (approximately 95% CD4, about 89% CD8).

The chain recombines TRBV7-2 with TRBJ2-7, with 9 bases matching TRBD2. Source: PBMCs, taken 15 days after the yellow fever booster vaccination. The clonotype was recovered from a man between 18 and 35 years old who received the YFV17D yellow fever vaccine. The CDR3 DNA reads as TGTGCCAGCAGCTTAGTGGTGACTAGCGGTTACGAGCAGTACTTC. Protein product: CASSLVVTSGYEQYF. Drawing the rest from reference TRBV7-2 and TRBJ2-7, the complete variable domain is GAGVSQSPSNKVTEKGKDVELRCDPISGHTALYWYRQSLGQGLEFLIYFQGNSAPDKSGLPSDRFSAERTGGSVSTLTIQRTQQEDSAVYLCASSLVVTSGYEQYFGPGTRLTVT.